The TCR beta chain described here comes from a study of Ad26.COV2.S vaccination and SARS-CoV-2 variants. About the study: Sample donor was a member of the COV1001 Ad26.COV2.S trial arm. Each vaccinee took Ad26.COV2.S intramuscularly, once or twice 56 days apart.

Germline CDR1 is SGHNT and CDR2 is YYREEE (reference sequence). The CDR3 is 16 amino acids. V lost 4 bases and J lost 2; bases outside the gene matches: 9. TCRdb's table, derived via immunoSEQ multiplex PCR, lists solely in-frame clones and lacks some. The data contain roughly 350,000 clones, over 75% of them seen just once; the ten biggest clones take up around 3.5%. Treatment meaning: approximately 18 received Ad26.COV2.S at low or high dose, single or two shots; about five received placebo; per-sample allocation not given. The samples were gathered on day 63 after the first injection of vaccine or placebo. An adult of 18-55 years in Boston served as donor. Ad26 vector vaccine expressed Wuhan-strain SARS-CoV-2 spike.

The receptor was isolated from a person between 18 and 65 years old who received the Ad26.COV2.S COVID-19 vaccine or a placebo. The sample in question was peripheral blood, obtained in a trial of Ad26.COV2.S vaccine versus placebo. This chain joins TRBV5-4 and TRBJ1-3; the match to TRBD1 covers 7 bases. CDR3 in amino acids: CASSPRGTAAGNTIYF. In nucleotides, the CDR3 is TGTGCCAGCAGCCCGAGAGGGACAGCGGCTGGAAACACCATATATTTT. Together with reference TRBV5-4 and TRBJ1-3, the CDR3 gives the full variable domain: ETGVTQSPTHLIKTRGQQVTLRCSSQSGHNTVSWYQQALGQGPQFIFQYYREEENGRGNFPPRFSGLQFPNYSSELNVNALELDDSALYLCASSPRGTAAGNTIYFGEGSWLTVV.